These 31 T cell receptor beta chains were sequenced from one sample in a study of blood T cell repertoires in COVID-19. Sequencing used immunoSEQ multiplex PCR; TCRdb keeps in-frame clones, though not all of them. This table has roughly 250,000 clones, 70% to 80% appearing once. Input material: peripheral blood. The receptors were gathered from a woman of 80 years or more with acute or convalescent COVID-19.

V gene TRBV12-3 or TRBV12-4 combines with J gene TRBJ2-1, with a weak D call TRBD1 (6 bases). CDR3 length equals 13 residues. The ends were cut back, 6 bases at V and 2 bases at J, with 8 bases in the middle. The CDR3 DNA sequence: TGTGCCAGCAGACGGACAGCCTACAATGAGCAGTTCTTC. This translates into CASRRTAYNEQFF.

Regarding this clone: The same CDR3 is also encoded by other DNA sequences in this sample. The J gene is TRBJ2-7, the V gene TRBV5-1, with a weak D call TRBD1 (6 bases). The CDR3 runs 12 residues. From germline, CDR1 is SGHRS and CDR2 YFSETQ. V gave up 2 bases and J gave up 3 bases, with 6 bases separating them. The CDR3 coding sequence is TGCGCCAGCAGCTTACAGGGCTACGAGCAGTACTTC. Encoded protein: CASSLQGYEQYF.

The chain carries TRBV15 and TRBJ2-6; TRBD1 is a possible D gene (5 bases). The CDR3 spans 17 residues. Looked up from germline, CDR1 is LNHNV and CDR2 is YYDKDF (reference sequence). The V end lost 0 bases, the J end lost 4 bases, and 13 bases lay between the germline ends. The CDR3 DNA reads as TGTGCCACCAGCAGAGAGCGGACATCCTCGGGGGCCAACGTCCTGACTTTC. Translation: CATSRERTSSGANVLTF.

The chain joins TRBV11-2 to TRBJ2-2, with 10 nucleotides matching TRBD2. In germline, CDR1 is SGHAT, CDR2 FQNNGV. CDR3 size: 19 residues. V was pared by 5 bases and J by 5 bases, with 17 bases of the junction left unmatched. The CDR3 nucleotides read TGTGCCAGCAGCACCATCAGGGCTATAGCGGGGGGAAATACCGGGGAGCTGTTTTTT. It translates to CASSTIRAIAGGNTGELFF.

In its sample, this clone was seen a few times. The chain combines TRBV3-1 (or the pseudogene TRBV3-2) with TRBJ2-7, with D maybe TRBD1 (5 bases). The V end lost 1 base, the J end lost 5 bases, and 9 bases lay between the germline ends. Germline loops: CDR1 LGHDT, CDR2 YNNKEL (reference sequence). The CDR3 contains 13 residues. CDR3 nucleotide sequence: TGTGCCAGCAGCCAAGTGGGCAGGGACGAGCAGTACTTC. It is translated as CASSQVGRDEQYF.

This chain joins TRBV11-2 and TRBJ2-7, with 7 positions matching TRBD2. The CDR3 length is 12 residues. The V and J ends lost 5 bases and 3 bases, in that order; junction bases with no gene match: 1. Germline-derived CDR1 and CDR2 are SGHAT and FQNNGV. The CDR3 spells CASSRTSYEQYF. The CDR3, as DNA: TGTGCCAGCAGCCGGACTAGCTACGAGCAGTACTTC.

The chain recombines TRBV6-5 with TRBJ1-1; possible D gene TRBD1, 6 bases. The V gene's germline CDR1 is MNHEY and CDR2 SVGAGI. The CDR3 covers 14 residues. Trimming stripped 6 bases from V and 9 bases from J, with 20 bases between. CDR3 sequence (DNA): TGTGCCAGCAGACCCGGACACGGGGGGCTTAAAGCTTTCTTT. Translating it yields CASRPGHGGLKAFF.

Comments on this clone: The sample holds other DNA sequences that translate to the same CDR3. The rearrangement joins TRBV3-1 (or the pseudogene TRBV3-2) to TRBJ1-2; D remains ambiguous. V was clipped by 2 bases and J by 2 bases, with 6 bases between them. The CDR3 spans 13 residues. Germline assignment: CDR1 LGHDT and CDR2 YNNKEL (reference sequence). CDR3 sequence reads: CASSQSVNYGYTF. The CDR3 coding sequence is TGTGCCAGCAGCCAATCCGTAAACTATGGCTACACCTTC.

The rearrangement uses TRBV6-5 and TRBJ1-2; TRBD1 is a possible D gene (6 bases). This CDR3 is 14 amino acids long. Deletions cut 6 bases from V and 5 bases from J, with 16 bases between. Germline values: CDR1 MNHEY, CDR2 SVGAGI. The CDR3 sequence: CASRLDKGGYGYTF. CDR3 bases: TGTGCCAGCAGACTGGACAAGGGGGGGTATGGCTACACCTTC.

The J gene is TRBJ2-2, the V gene TRBV5-1; 11 nucleotides line up with TRBD1. CDR3 length: 16 residues. The germline V gene has CDR1 SGHRS and CDR2 YFSETQ. V gave up 4 bases and J gave up 5 bases; unmatched junction bases: 7. For the CDR3, the DNA is TGCGCCAGCAGCGGTGGACAGGGGGCAGTTACCGGGGAGCTGTTTTTT. Amino acids: CASSGGQGAVTGELFF.

This chain uses TRBV19 with TRBJ2-4; 9 nucleotides agree with TRBD2. The length of the CDR3 is 15 residues. In germline, CDR1 is LNHDA, CDR2 SQIVND (reference sequence). The junction had 13 bases not matched to a gene; V was cut back by 7 bases and J by 9 bases. The CDR3 DNA is TGTGCCAGTACCCCGGGCGGGAGGGCCGGGGCCATTCAGTACTTC. It translates to CASTPGGRAGAIQYF.

V usage is TRBV6-2 or TRBV6-3 and J usage is TRBJ2-7; D might be TRBD2 (5 bases). The CDR3 has 15 residues. The germline gives CDR1 MNHEY, CDR2 SVGEGT. V lost 7 bases, J lost 7 bases, and 23 bases lay in between. The CDR3 DNA reads TGTGCCAGCACCCCCCTGGGCAGGACTGCTGGGGAGCAGTACTTC. Translated, it gives CASTPLGRTAGEQYF.

The chain combines TRBV14 with TRBJ2-1, with 7 bases aligning to TRBD2. This CDR3 region has 15 residues. V lost 4 bases to trimming and J lost 4 bases; unmatched junction nucleotides: 7. Germline V gene lookup returns CDR1 SGHDN and CDR2 FVKESK. The CDR3 nucleotides are TGTGCCAGCAGCCCGCTTAGCGGGCCTTACAATGAGCAGTTCTTC. The encoded protein is CASSPLSGPYNEQFF.

This rearrangement joins TRBV29-1 to TRBJ1-1; D is uncertain. This CDR3 spans 15 amino acids. The V end was cut by 5 bases, the J end by 5 bases, with 21 bases between. CDR1 and CDR2 from the germline V gene are SQVTM and ANQGSEA. CDR3 coding DNA: TGCAGCGTTTCGGAGCCGCCTACCCGGCGGACTGAAGCTTTCTTT. Protein product: CSVSEPPTRRTEAFF.

This clone came up a few times. This chain joins TRBV6-5 and TRBJ2-3; 12 nucleotides agree with TRBD2. There are 14 residues in the CDR3. The germline V gene encodes CDR1 MNHEY and CDR2 SVGAGI. The junction had 4 bases not matched to a gene; V was cut back by 6 bases and J by 6 bases. The CDR3 loop reads CASRASGRGDTQYF. The DNA for the CDR3 is TGTGCCAGCAGGGCTAGCGGGAGGGGGGATACGCAGTATTTT.

This clone was seen many times. The gene calls are TRBV6-6 and TRBJ1-1, with D unresolved. Trimming left V 3 bases short and J 7 bases short, with 15 bases between. Germline lookup yields CDR1 MNHNY and CDR2 SVGAGI (reference sequence). This CDR3 is 14 amino acids long. The CDR3: CASSYPTKQSEAFF. In DNA, the CDR3 is TGTGCCAGCAGTTATCCAACCAAACAGAGTGAAGCTTTCTTT.

This chain links TRBV7-9 with TRBJ1-5; D unresolved. This CDR3 is 15 amino acids long. Deletions cut 2 bases from V and 5 bases from J, with 13 bases between. Germline values: CDR1 SEHNR, CDR2 FQNEAQ (reference sequence). The CDR3 DNA is TGTGCCAGCAGCTTAAGCGGGGAGTCCTATCAGCCCCAGCATTTT. It specifies CASSLSGESYQPQHF.

The genes are TRBV7-2 and TRBJ2-2, with D unresolved. CDR1 and CDR2 from the germline V gene are SGHTA and FQGNSA. V was trimmed by 7 bases and J by 5 bases, leaving 23 bases between them. The CDR3 loop spans 17 amino acids. The DNA for the CDR3 is TGTGCCAGCACCCCCTATCGTGAACTGATGTTTACCGGGGAGCTGTTTTTT. It specifies CASTPYRELMFTGELFF.

The rearrangement links TRBV29-1 to TRBJ2-1, with D perhaps TRBD2 (6 bases). The CDR3 sequence is 13 residues long. Trimming shortened V by 4 bases and J by 9 bases, and 16 bases separated the two germline ends. Germline loops: CDR1 SQVTM, CDR2 ANQGSEA. The CDR3 DNA reads TGCAGCGTTGGGGATAGCGGAAGGGGTGAGCAGTTCTTC. This translates into CSVGDSGRGEQFF.

The chain employs TRBV2 and TRBJ2-3; 8 nucleotides agree with TRBD2. The CDR3 extends over 15 amino acids. The V gene end was trimmed by 7 bases and the J gene end by 6 bases; junction bases not matched to a gene: 12. Germline V gene sequence: CDR1 SNHLY, CDR2 FYNNEI. DNA for the CDR3: TGTGCCAGCAAAGTAGCGGGGTTCGGCTACGATACGCAGTATTTT. Translation: CASKVAGFGYDTQYF.

The chain joins TRBV6-5 to TRBJ1-5; D is unresolved. There are 14 residues in the CDR3. CDR1 is MNHEY and CDR2 is SVGAGI in the germline V gene. Trimming took off 6 bases at V and 4 bases at J, with 13 bases between the two ends. Here the CDR3 reads CASSADKNNQPQHF. The CDR3 bases are TGTGCCAGCAGCGCAGACAAGAATAATCAGCCCCAGCATTTT.

The chain uses TRBV12-5 and TRBJ2-3; D is undetermined. The CDR3 extends over 11 amino acids. Trimming removed 3 bases at V and 5 bases at J, with 3 bases between. Per germline, CDR1 LGHNT and CDR2 FRNRAP. The CDR3: CASGFGDTQYF. DNA of the CDR3: TGTGCTAGTGGTTTCGGAGATACGCAGTATTTT.

This clone has a single count. V gene TRBV29-1 combines with J gene TRBJ2-4; no clear D. Trimming removed 4 bases at V and 8 bases at J, with 9 bases between. Germline V gene data show CDR1 as SQVTM and CDR2 as ANQGSEA. The CDR3 loop spans 11 amino acids. This CDR3 reads CSVGLRDIQYF. CDR3 DNA: TGCAGCGTTGGACTCAGAGACATTCAGTACTTC.

The genes are TRBV7-2 and TRBJ2-5, with 11 bases identical to TRBD2. The CDR3 consists of 16 residues. Per the germline V gene, CDR1 is SGHTA and CDR2 is FQGNSA. V lost 1 base to trimming and J lost 7 bases; unmatched junction nucleotides: 8. The CDR3 nucleotides read TGTGCCAGCAGCTTAGATAGCGGGGGGGCCCCCAGGACCCAGTACTTC. It translates to CASSLDSGGAPRTQYF.

This clone showed up just once. The chain uses TRBV28 and TRBJ2-7, with 8 bases fitting TRBD2. The CDR3 is made up of 15 amino acids. Per germline, CDR1 MDHEN and CDR2 SYDVKM. Trimming cost V 4 bases and J 0 bases; bases outside gene matches: 5. The CDR3 here is CASSSRGGSSYEQYF. The CDR3 region has the DNA TGTGCCAGCAGTTCACGGGGGGGAAGCTCCTACGAGCAGTACTTC. The entire variable domain, with the rest obtained from reference TRBV28 and TRBJ2-7, is as follows: DVKVTQSSRYLVKRTGEKVFLECVQDMDHENMFWYRQDPGLGLRLIYFSYDVKMKEKGDIPEGYSVSREKKERFSLILESASTNQTSMYLCASSSRGGSSYEQYFGPGTRLTVT.

The table lists this clone with a few counts. The chain couples TRBV19 to TRBJ1-3; weak D call: TRBD1 (6 bases). Germline CDR1 and CDR2: LNHDA and SQIVND (reference sequence). The CDR3 extends over 15 amino acids. The V end lost 5 bases, the J end lost 2 bases, and 13 bases lay between the germline ends. The CDR3 here is CASSPGQTPGNTIYF. CDR3 coding DNA: TGTGCCAGTAGTCCCGGACAGACCCCTGGAAACACCATATATTTT. The full variable domain, with the rest looked up from reference TRBV19 and TRBJ1-3, is DGGITQSPKYLFRKEGQNVTLSCEQNLNHDAMYWYRQDPGQGLRLIYYSQIVNDFQKGDIAEGYSVSREKKESFPLTVTSAQKNPTAFYLCASSPGQTPGNTIYFGEGSWLTVV.

This clone was counted a single time. V gene TRBV5-6 combines with J gene TRBJ2-3; no reliable D call. Germline-derived CDR1 and CDR2 are SGHDT and YYEEEE. CDR3 length: 17 residues. V shed 4 bases and J shed 6 bases, with 24 bases lying between them. CDR3 DNA: TGTGCCAGCAGCCCCGCTCCTAGGTCCTACACAACGGATACGCAGTATTTT. Amino acid sequence: CASSPAPRSYTTDTQYF.

This chain joins TRBV12-3 or TRBV12-4 and TRBJ1-3; D ambiguous. CDR3 length equals 12 residues. The germline V and J ends were trimmed by 7 bases and 6 bases, with 10 bases remaining between them. CDR3 nucleotide sequence: TGTGCCAGCACCAAAACACCAAACACCATATATTTT. The encoded protein is CASTKTPNTIYF.

The rearrangement links TRBV10-2 to TRBJ2-3; D ambiguous. V was cut by 3 bases and J by 3 bases, with 13 bases left in between. Germline CDR1 and CDR2: WSHSY and SAAADI. There are 15 residues in the CDR3. CDR3 loop: CASSDPYLGTDTQYF. DNA for the CDR3: TGCGCCAGCAGTGACCCGTACCTAGGAACAGATACGCAGTATTTT.

The rearrangement joins TRBV7-8 to TRBJ1-6; D possibly corresponds to TRBD1 (6 bases). The germline gives CDR1 SGHVS, CDR2 FQNEAQ. This CDR3 has 15 amino acids. V lost 6 bases and J lost 0, with 9 bases in between. In DNA form, the CDR3 reads TGTGCCAGCAGTATACAGGGCTCCTATAATTCACCCCTCCACTTT. Its translation is CASSIQGSYNSPLHF.

V is TRBV19 and J is TRBJ2-7, with TRBD1 matching 7 bases. V dropped 5 bases and J dropped 3; count of bases not matched to a gene: 10. Germline V gene sequence: CDR1 LNHDA, CDR2 SQIVND (reference sequence). CDR3 length: 15 amino acids. The CDR3 DNA follows: TGTGCCAGTAGTCAGACAGTGGGACAGAACTACGAGCAGTACTTC. Translated, it gives CASSQTVGQNYEQYF.